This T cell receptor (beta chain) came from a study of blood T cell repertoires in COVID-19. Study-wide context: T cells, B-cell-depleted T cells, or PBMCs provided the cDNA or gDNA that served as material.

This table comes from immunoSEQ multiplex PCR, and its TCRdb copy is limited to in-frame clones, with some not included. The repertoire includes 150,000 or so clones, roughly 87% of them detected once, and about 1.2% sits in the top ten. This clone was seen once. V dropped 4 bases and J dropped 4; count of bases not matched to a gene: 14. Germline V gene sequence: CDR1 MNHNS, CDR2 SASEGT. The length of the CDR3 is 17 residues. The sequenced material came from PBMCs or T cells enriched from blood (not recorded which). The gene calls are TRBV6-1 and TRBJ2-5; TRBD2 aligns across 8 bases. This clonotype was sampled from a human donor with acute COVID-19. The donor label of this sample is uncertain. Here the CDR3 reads CASSVSSGGLITETQYF. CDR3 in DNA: TGTGCCAGCAGTGTGTCCTCGGGGGGGCTGATTACAGAGACCCAGTACTTC.